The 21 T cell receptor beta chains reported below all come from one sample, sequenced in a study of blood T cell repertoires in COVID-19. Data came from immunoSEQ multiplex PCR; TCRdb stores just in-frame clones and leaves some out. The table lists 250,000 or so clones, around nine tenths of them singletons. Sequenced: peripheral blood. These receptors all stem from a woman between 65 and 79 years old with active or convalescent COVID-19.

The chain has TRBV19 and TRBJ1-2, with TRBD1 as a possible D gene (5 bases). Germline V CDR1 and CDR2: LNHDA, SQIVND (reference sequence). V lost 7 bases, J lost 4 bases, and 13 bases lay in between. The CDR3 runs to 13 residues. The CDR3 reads CASTQGPGYGYTF. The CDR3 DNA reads TGTGCCAGTACCCAGGGTCCAGGCTATGGCTACACCTTC.

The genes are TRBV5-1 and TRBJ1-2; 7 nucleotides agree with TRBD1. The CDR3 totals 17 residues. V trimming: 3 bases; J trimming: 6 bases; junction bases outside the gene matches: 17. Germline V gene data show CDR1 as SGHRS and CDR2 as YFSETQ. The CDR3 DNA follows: TGCGCCAGCAGCTCGGCTGAGCAGACAGGGCAGCGAGATGGCTACACCTTC. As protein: CASSSAEQTGQRDGYTF.

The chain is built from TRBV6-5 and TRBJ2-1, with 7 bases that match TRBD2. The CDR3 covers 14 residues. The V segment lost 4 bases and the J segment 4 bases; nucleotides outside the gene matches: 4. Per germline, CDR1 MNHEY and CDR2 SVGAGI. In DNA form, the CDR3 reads TGTGCCAGCAGTTCTACTAGCGCGTACAATGAGCAGTTCTTC. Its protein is CASSSTSAYNEQFF.

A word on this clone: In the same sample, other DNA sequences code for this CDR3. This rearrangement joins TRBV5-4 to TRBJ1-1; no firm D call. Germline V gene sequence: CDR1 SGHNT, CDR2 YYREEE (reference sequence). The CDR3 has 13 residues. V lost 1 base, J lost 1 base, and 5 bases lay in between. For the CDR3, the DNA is TGTGCCAGCAGCTTGACGGGGAACACTGAAGCTTTCTTT. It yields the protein CASSLTGNTEAFF.

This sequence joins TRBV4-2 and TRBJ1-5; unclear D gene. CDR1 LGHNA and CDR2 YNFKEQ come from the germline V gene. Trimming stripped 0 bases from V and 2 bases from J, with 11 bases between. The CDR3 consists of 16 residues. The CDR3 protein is CASSQDAGVGNQPQHF. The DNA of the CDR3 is TGTGCCAGCAGCCAAGATGCCGGGGTAGGCAATCAGCCCCAGCATTTT.

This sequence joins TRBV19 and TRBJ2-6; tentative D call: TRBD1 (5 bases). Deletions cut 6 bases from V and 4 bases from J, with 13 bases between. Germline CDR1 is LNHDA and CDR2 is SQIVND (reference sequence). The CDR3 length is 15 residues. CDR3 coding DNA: TGTGCCAGTAGCAATCAGGGTACCGGGGCCAACGTCCTGACTTTC. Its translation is CASSNQGTGANVLTF.

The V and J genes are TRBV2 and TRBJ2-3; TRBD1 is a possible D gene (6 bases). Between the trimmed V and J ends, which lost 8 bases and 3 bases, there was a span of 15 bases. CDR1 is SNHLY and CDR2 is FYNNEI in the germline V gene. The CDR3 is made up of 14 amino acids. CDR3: CASGAQGTTDTQYF. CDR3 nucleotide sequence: TGTGCCAGCGGGGCACAGGGTACGACAGATACGCAGTATTTT.

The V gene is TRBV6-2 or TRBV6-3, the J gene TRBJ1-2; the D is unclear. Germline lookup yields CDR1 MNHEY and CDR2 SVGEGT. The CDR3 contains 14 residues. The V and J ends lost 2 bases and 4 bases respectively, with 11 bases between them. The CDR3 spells CASSYGGRAYGYTF. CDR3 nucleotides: TGTGCCAGCAGTTACGGCGGCAGAGCCTATGGCTACACCTTC.

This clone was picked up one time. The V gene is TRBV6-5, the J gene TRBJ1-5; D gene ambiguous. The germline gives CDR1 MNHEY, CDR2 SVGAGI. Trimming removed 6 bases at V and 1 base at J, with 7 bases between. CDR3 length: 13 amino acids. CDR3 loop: CASSPSSNQPQHF. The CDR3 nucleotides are TGTGCCAGCAGCCCCTCCAGCAATCAGCCCCAGCATTTT.

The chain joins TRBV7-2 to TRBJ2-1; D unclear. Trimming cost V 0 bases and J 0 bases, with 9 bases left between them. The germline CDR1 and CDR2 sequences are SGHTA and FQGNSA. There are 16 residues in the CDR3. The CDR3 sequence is CASSLARSSSYNEQFF. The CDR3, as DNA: TGTGCCAGCAGCTTAGCAAGGTCTAGCTCCTACAATGAGCAGTTCTTC.

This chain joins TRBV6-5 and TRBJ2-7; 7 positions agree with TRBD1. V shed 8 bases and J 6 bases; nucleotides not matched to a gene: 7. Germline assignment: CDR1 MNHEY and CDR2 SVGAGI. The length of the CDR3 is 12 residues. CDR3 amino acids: CASEGQKLEQYF. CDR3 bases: TGTGCCAGCGAGGGACAGAAGCTCGAGCAGTACTTC.

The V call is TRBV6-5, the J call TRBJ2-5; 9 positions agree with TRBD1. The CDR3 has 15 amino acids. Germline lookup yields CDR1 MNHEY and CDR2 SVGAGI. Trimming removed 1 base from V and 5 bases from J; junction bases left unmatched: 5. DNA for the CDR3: TGTGCCAGCAGTTACTATGGACAGGGGCACGAGACCCAGTACTTC. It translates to CASSYYGQGHETQYF.

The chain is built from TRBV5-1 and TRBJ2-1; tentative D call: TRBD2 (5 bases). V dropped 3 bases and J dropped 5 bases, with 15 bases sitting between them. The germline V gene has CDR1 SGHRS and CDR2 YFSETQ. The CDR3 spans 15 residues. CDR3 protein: CASSYRDPRDNEQFF. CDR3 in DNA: TGCGCCAGCAGCTACCGGGATCCACGGGACAATGAGCAGTTCTTC.

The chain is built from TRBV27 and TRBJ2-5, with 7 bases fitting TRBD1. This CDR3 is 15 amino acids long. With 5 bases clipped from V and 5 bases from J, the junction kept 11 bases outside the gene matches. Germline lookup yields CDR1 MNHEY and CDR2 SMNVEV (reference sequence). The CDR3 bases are TGTGCCAGCAGTGGCGGCAGGGGGTTGTATGAGACCCAGTACTTC. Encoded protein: CASSGGRGLYETQYF.

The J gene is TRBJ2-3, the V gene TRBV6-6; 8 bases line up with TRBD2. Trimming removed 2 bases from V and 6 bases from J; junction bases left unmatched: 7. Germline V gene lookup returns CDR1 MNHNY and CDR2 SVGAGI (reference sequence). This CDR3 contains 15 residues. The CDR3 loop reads CASSYSGGQGDTQYF. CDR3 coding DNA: TGTGCCAGCAGTTACAGCGGGGGTCAGGGGGATACGCAGTATTTT.

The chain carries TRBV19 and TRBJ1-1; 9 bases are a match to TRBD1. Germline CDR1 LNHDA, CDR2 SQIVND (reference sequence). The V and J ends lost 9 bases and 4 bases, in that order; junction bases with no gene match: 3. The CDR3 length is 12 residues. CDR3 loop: CASLQGATEAFF. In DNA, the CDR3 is TGTGCCAGCCTACAGGGGGCCACTGAAGCTTTCTTT.

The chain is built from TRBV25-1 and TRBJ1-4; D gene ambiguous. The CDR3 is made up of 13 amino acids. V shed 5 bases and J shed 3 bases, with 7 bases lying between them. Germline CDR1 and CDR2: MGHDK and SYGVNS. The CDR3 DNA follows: TGTGCCAGCAGTCTGGGCCCTAATGAAAAACTGTTTTTT. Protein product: CASSLGPNEKLFF.

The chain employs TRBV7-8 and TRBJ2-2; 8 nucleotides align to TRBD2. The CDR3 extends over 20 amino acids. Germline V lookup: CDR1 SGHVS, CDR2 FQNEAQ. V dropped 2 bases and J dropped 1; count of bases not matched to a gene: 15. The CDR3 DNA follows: TGTGCCAGCAGCTTATCCCCCGGGGGGGGCGGGGGCATGAACACCGGGGAGCTGTTTTTT. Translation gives CASSLSPGGGGGMNTGELFF. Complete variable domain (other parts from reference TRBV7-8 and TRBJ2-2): GAGVSQSPRYKVAKRGQDVALRCDPISGHVSLFWYQQALGQGPEFLTYFQNEAQLDKSGLPSDRFFAERPEGSVSTLKIQRTQQEDSAVYLCASSLSPGGGGGMNTGELFFGEGSRLTVL.

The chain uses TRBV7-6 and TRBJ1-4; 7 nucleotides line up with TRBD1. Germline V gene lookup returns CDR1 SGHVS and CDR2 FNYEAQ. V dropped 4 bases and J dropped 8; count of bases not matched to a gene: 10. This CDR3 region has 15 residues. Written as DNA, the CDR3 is TGTGCCAGCAGCTCCCGTGACAGGGAATCGGAAAAACTGTTTTTT. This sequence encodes CASSSRDRESEKLFF.

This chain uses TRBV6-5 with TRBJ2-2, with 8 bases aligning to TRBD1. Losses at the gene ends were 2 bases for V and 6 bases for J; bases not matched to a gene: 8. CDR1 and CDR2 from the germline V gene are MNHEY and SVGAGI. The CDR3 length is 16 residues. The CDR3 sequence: CASSYGPGQVPGELFF. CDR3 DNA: TGTGCCAGCAGTTACGGTCCGGGACAGGTTCCCGGGGAGCTGTTTTTT.

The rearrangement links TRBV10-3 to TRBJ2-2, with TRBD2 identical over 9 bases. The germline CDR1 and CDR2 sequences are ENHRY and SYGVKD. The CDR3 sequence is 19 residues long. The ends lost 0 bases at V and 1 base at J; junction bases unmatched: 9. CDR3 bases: TGTGCCATCAGTGAGTCGGAGTCTCGCGGGGGGGTGAACACCGGGGAGCTGTTTTTT. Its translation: CAISESESRGGVNTGELFF.